This T cell receptor beta chain was profiled in a study of CD8 T cells in ankylosing spondylitis. For TCR beta, libraries came from quantitative 5'-RACE with molecular barcodes. TCRdb re-analysed the 5' RACE reads in MiXCR, keeping a single row per CDR3 protein. The repertoire includes under 250,000 distinct CDR3 sequences, 30% to 35% of them detected once, and approximately 4.4% sits in the top ten. This clonotype has a handful of counts. No antigen is known for it. Regarding the study as a whole: Prior work had noted some motif variants in reactive arthritis blood and synovial fluid.

Germline assignment: CDR1 MNHEY and CDR2 SMNVEV (reference sequence). The CDR3 is 15 residues long. With 2 bases removed from V and 5 bases from J, the gap between germline ends came to 12 bases. The receptor comes from a male donor with ankylosing spondylitis or in good health (not recorded which). The sample consisted of blood, either unsorted or a sorted T cell fraction (not recorded which). The chain employs TRBV27 and TRBJ1-4; tentatively, D is TRBD1 (5 bases). The CDR3 bases are TGTGCCAGCAGTTTACAGGCAGGGCGAAATGAAAAACTGTTTTTT. This sequence encodes CASSLQAGRNEKLFF.